This is a list of T cell receptor beta chains from one sample in a study of CD8 T cells in ankylosing spondylitis. Via MiXCR, TCRdb re-called the 5' RACE reads, giving one row per CDR3 protein. The sample lists more than 650,000 distinct CDR3 sequences; about 10% were seen once. The specimen sequenced was blood, either unsorted or a sorted T cell fraction (not recorded which). Source of these receptors: a male donor with ankylosing spondylitis. The CDR3 runs from the conserved cysteine through the conserved F or W.

V gene: TRBV15
J gene: TRBJ2-7
CDR3 protein: CATSRGRDGTYEQYF

V gene: TRBV20-1
J gene: TRBJ2-3
CDR3 protein: CSARGQGGGTDTQYF

V gene: TRBV7-2
J gene: TRBJ2-3
CDR3 protein: CASGSPGTDTQYF

V gene: TRBV10-2
J gene: TRBJ1-5
CDR3 protein: CASRANREQPQHF

V gene: TRBV4-1
J gene: TRBJ2-3
CDR3 protein: CASSQDSGTTQYF

V gene: TRBV18
J gene: TRBJ1-2
CDR3 protein: CASHEGGLFGYTF

V gene: TRBV4-2
J gene: TRBJ2-5
CDR3 protein: CASSQGPLAGEETQYF

V gene: TRBV20-1
J gene: TRBJ1-4
CDR3 protein: CSANQGVNEKLFF

V gene: TRBV5-6
J gene: TRBJ1-1
CDR3 protein: CASSRPTGTEAFF

V gene: TRBV7-9
J gene: TRBJ1-6
CDR3 protein: CASSFTGGDSPLHF

V gene: TRBV5-6
J gene: TRBJ2-5
CDR3 protein: CASSQQGAWETQYF

V gene: TRBV4-3
J gene: TRBJ1-4
CDR3 protein: CASSLQINEKLFF

V gene: TRBV20-1
J gene: TRBJ2-7
CDR3 protein: CSARDLALDEQYF

V gene: TRBV7-2
J gene: TRBJ1-5
CDR3 protein: CASSLVQGDQPQHF

V gene: TRBV11-3
J gene: TRBJ2-7
CDR3 protein: CASSLIGSGEQYF

V gene: TRBV20-1
J gene: TRBJ2-3
CDR3 protein: CSARTSGDLDTQYF

V gene: TRBV6-1
J gene: TRBJ1-1
CDR3 protein: CATLRVGGNTEAFF

V gene: TRBV5-1
J gene: TRBJ1-1
CDR3 protein: CASSPTAELGAFF

V gene: TRBV15
J gene: TRBJ2-7
CDR3 protein: CATSRSDRGWREQYF

V gene: TRBV29-1
J gene: TRBJ2-1
CDR3 protein: CSVEVLGLLVFSYNEQFF

V gene: TRBV9
J gene: TRBJ2-7
CDR3 protein: CASSVGVAGYPPYEQYF

V gene: TRBV11-2
J gene: TRBJ2-5
CDR3 protein: CASSLVRLAERGETQYF

V gene: TRBV7-8
J gene: TRBJ2-7
CDR3 protein: CASAALGPEQYF

V gene: TRBV12-3/TRBV12-4
J gene: TRBJ2-2
CDR3 protein: CASFSAVNGELFF

V gene: TRBV7-2
J gene: TRBJ1-6
CDR3 protein: CASSSYRNNSPLHF

V gene: TRBV28
J gene: TRBJ1-5
CDR3 protein: CGSSLEAGAGNQPQHF

V gene: TRBV27
J gene: TRBJ2-1
CDR3 protein: CASSRAGGPANEQFF

V gene: TRBV9
J gene: TRBJ2-4
CDR3 protein: CASSAGGSKNIQYF

V gene: TRBV29-1
J gene: TRBJ1-2
CDR3 protein: CSVEGGANGYTF

V gene: TRBV5-6
J gene: TRBJ1-1
CDR3 protein: CASSPGTGSSQAFF

V gene: TRBV5-1
J gene: TRBJ2-7
CDR3 protein: CASSLVGTSDEQYF

V gene: TRBV6-1
J gene: TRBJ2-2
CDR3 protein: CASTIGRAVNTGELFF

V gene: TRBV30
J gene: TRBJ1-1
CDR3 protein: CAWRGAWDTEAFF

V gene: TRBV29-1
J gene: TRBJ2-1
CDR3 protein: CSVDGRGRDEQFF

V gene: TRBV4-2
J gene: TRBJ2-7
CDR3 protein: CASSQGHSGESYEQYF

V gene: TRBV6-5
J gene: TRBJ2-7
CDR3 protein: CASLDTYYEQYF

V gene: TRBV12-3/TRBV12-4
J gene: TRBJ2-6
CDR3 protein: CASSLPDRPQVLTF